This TCR beta chain was profiled in a study of shared clonotypes between healthy human individuals. Germline V gene data show CDR1 as SGHRS and CDR2 as YFSETQ. This CDR3 comprises 13 residues. The ends were cut back, 4 bases at V and 5 bases at J, with 12 bases in the middle. Note on this clone: Its antigen is undetermined.

An even split of each subset's genomic DNA across several immunoSEQ plates was performed. Assay: immunoSEQ multiplex PCR; the TCRdb copy retains only in-frame clones and omits some. The profile covers roughly 2 million clones, with around 95% appearing a single time and 0.13% taken by the ten largest. Study conclusions and caveats: The expectation was that sequencing depth would affect clonotype sharing among donors. Naive CD4 clonotypes overlapped across several donors at about 5.3%.

The chain is built from TRBV5-1 and TRBJ2-5, with D tentatively TRBD1 or TRBD2 (5 bases each). This receptor was taken from a young man in good health. The sequencing sample was made of naive CD4+ T cells sorted from blood. Noted subset: CD45RA+ positively selected. The CDR3 DNA sequence: TGCGCCAGCAGCGCGAGGGGAGAGGAGACCCAGTACTTC. Its protein is CASSARGEETQYF.